This TCR beta chain was documented in a study of shared clonotypes between healthy human individuals. Overall study context: Per-donor plates numbered three CD4 naive, three CD4 memory, two CD8 naive and one CD8 memory.

Each cell subset's genomic DNA was divided evenly among several immunoSEQ plates. In the sorted-subset replicate PCRs, about 190 ng DNA, around 30,000 T cell genomes, was used. Using immunoSEQ multiplex PCR, the repertoire was profiled, and TCRdb retains in-frame clones only, with some absent. In the table there are roughly 2,000,000 clones, around 93% of which are singletons. CDR3 length: 17 residues. Germline V gives CDR1 MNHEY, CDR2 SMNVEV (reference sequence). Trimming shortened V by 2 bases and J by 2 bases, and 16 bases separated the two germline ends. Positive CCR7 selection of CD45RO-negative cells yielded the naive CD8 cells, and terminally differentiated effector memory CD45RA+ cells were excluded.

The specimen sequenced was naive CD8+ T cells from PBMCs. This sequence originates from a man between 18 and 35 years old in good health. Some clones in this sample may be carry-over from other donors' samples. J is TRBJ2-1 and V is TRBV27; D possibly corresponds to TRBD2 (5 bases). In DNA form, the CDR3 reads TGTGCCAGCAGTTTAGCTTTTCCCAGCGGCCCCTACAATGAGCAGTTCTTC. Translation: CASSLAFPSGPYNEQFF.